This T cell receptor beta chain was captured by sequencing in a study of blood T cells in healthy people across ages. With respect to this clonotype: The antigen is not known.

The length of the CDR3 is 13 residues. The germline CDR1 and CDR2 sequences are KGHSH and LQKENI. V shed 8 bases, J shed 10 bases, and the junction held 10 bases outside the gene matches. Sample-barcoded 5' priming and a J-beta primer mix drove a second PCR of about 7 to 11 cycles. TCRdb reanalysed the 5' RACE reads using MiXCR and keeps one entry per CDR3 protein. The table records about 780,000 distinct CDR3 sequences, 46% of them present only once. Broader study findings: More naive CD4+ cells and higher diversity were found in long-lived than in aged donors.

The chain carries TRBV18 and TRBJ2-1; 8 bases are shared with TRBD1. Sequencing used blood. This sequence originates from a man aged 80 or over in good health. The CDR3 DNA follows: TGTGCCAGCGCGCAGGACAGGGAACGCGAGCAGTTCTTC. It yields the protein CASAQDREREQFF.